This T cell receptor (beta chain) was retrieved from a study of T cells in Graves' hyperthyroidism and ophthalmopathy. The TCR beta CDR3 regions underwent amplification using RNA transcripts as the source. First-round RT-PCR targeting the TCR CDR3 was performed with the HTBI primer set. TCRdb fed the multiplex PCR reads into MiXCR, producing one record per CDR3 protein. The sample lists 400,000 or so distinct CDR3 sequences, over 12% occurring once. A few counts support this clonotype. Sequences were obtained from blood. The receptor was isolated from a man aged 50 to 59 with Graves' ophthalmopathy.

CDR3 DNA: TGTGCCAGCATAGGGACATCCCGGGAGCTGTTTTTT. This sequence encodes CASIGTSRELFF. The V call is TRBV6-1, the J call TRBJ2-2; TRBD1 might be the D (6 bases). From germline, CDR1 is MNHNS and CDR2 SASEGT. This CDR3 is built from 12 residues. Trimming left V 7 bases short and J 9 bases short, with 12 bases between.